One sample yielded the 2 T cell receptor beta chains listed below, sequenced in a study of blood T cell repertoires in COVID-19. Libraries were prepared by immunoSEQ multiplex PCR; TCRdb keeps only in-frame clonotypes and omits some of them. This sample yields 70,000 to 100,000 clones, of which more than 70% are seen a single time; roughly 2.6% belongs to the top ten. Sequenced input: peripheral blood. The origin of the receptors is a middle-aged man with COVID-19, enrolled during active disease.

CDR3 DNA sequence: TGTGCCAGCTCACCAAGACAGATTACCAACACTGAAGCTTTCTTT. This gives the protein CASSPRQITNTEAFF. The chain is built from TRBV18 and TRBJ1-1; tentative D call: TRBD1 (5 bases). V was pared by 2 bases and J by 2 bases, with 12 bases between. Germline V gene sequence: CDR1 KGHSH, CDR2 LQKENI. The CDR3 runs to 15 residues.

This clone was seen once. The CDR3 protein is CASSQQGDPKNIQYF. Written as DNA, the CDR3 is TGTGCCAGCAGCCAGCAGGGGGACCCCAAAAACATTCAGTACTTC. The chain is built from TRBV3-1 (or the pseudogene TRBV3-2) and TRBJ2-4, with 7 bases identical to TRBD1. This CDR3 has 15 amino acids. In germline, CDR1 is LGHDT, CDR2 YNNKEL (reference sequence). V was pared by 3 bases and J by 2 bases, with 4 bases of the junction left unmatched.